This T cell receptor (beta chain) is from a study of siplizumab effects on memory and regulatory T cells. Findings and caveats of the study: Major contributors to the alloresponse seemed to be naive T cells, which also appeared more diverse than memory cells. Versus around 30% in controls, the mappable alloreactive CD4+ clones averaged roughly 69% Treg-derived with siplizumab. Suppressive function of proliferating Tregs from siplizumab cultures was not confirmed. Only a minor fraction of alloreactive clones mapped to unstimulated subsets.

Notes on this clone: Its target is unknown.

The CDR3 spans 14 residues. CDR1 is MNHEY, CDR2 SVGAGI, per germline. Trimming took 5 bases from V and 5 from J, leaving 15 bases between them. The table came from immunoSEQ multiplex PCR; TCRdb's copy has only in-frame clones and leaves some out. Seen here are fewer than 120,000 clones, 80% to 95% observed once, and the top ten hold 1% to 1.5%. This clonotype was obtained from a human donor in good health. Sequenced material: CD4+ T cells sorted from blood. The chain recombines TRBV6-5 with TRBJ2-5; D possibly uses TRBD1 or TRBD2 (7 bases each). The CDR3: CASSRRQGGETQYF. Written as DNA, the CDR3 is TGTGCCAGCAGTCGTCGACAGGGAGGGGAGACCCAGTACTTC.